The present entry profiles one T cell receptor (beta chain) with its context. The antigen is undetermined. The entry originates in a study of T cell repertoires in cytomegalovirus infection. General study points: Dominating the ex vivo response were TCR beta clonotypes that were CMV-specific and HLA-C-restricted.

Germline trimming cut 0 bases from V and 0 bases from J; bases unmatched to any gene: 6. CDR3 length: 17 amino acids. Per germline, CDR1 MGHRA and CDR2 YSYEKL. Each CDR3 protein gets one entry after TCRdb re-called the reads with MiXCR. Of 350,000 to 550,000 distinct CDR3 sequences listed, approximately 30% are singletons. Sequenced material: PBMCs. The rearrangement links TRBV4-1 to TRBJ2-5; 8 bases are a match to TRBD2. This sequence was found in a human donor in good health (CMV status not recorded). Some clones in this sample may be carry-over from other donors' samples. The CDR3 sequence is CASSQEGLAGYQETQYF. In nucleotides, the CDR3 is TGCGCCAGCAGCCAAGAAGGGCTAGCGGGCTACCAAGAGACCCAGTACTTC.